The 21 T cell receptor beta chains in this list originate from one sample, sequenced in a study of human T cells and chemical hapten exposure. Time point meaning: patch test 1, 2 weeks after DPC sensitization. The treatment denotes: therapeutic diphenylcyclopropenone sensitization with weekly scalp DPC. One entry per CDR3 protein, called by TCRdb with MiXCR from the RACE reads. This sample has nearly 350,000 distinct CDR3 sequences, with approximately 6.3% found just once. The sequences come from whole blood, collected in connection with sensitization to the hapten diphenylcyclopropenone (DPC). The receptors were sampled from a woman younger than 30 with alopecia areata. Some clones in this sample may be carry-over from other donors' samples.

This sequence joins TRBV6-1 and TRBJ2-3, with TRBD1 matching over 8 bases. Trimming cost V 5 bases and J 4 bases; bases outside gene matches: 11. CDR1 MNHNS and CDR2 SASEGT come from the germline V gene. The CDR3 is 16 residues long. CDR3 in amino acids: CASSTRTGTFPDTQYF. DNA of the CDR3: TGTGCCAGCAGTACCCGGACAGGGACCTTTCCAGATACGCAGTATTTT.

The V and J genes are TRBV2 and TRBJ2-1; 10 nucleotides match TRBD2. The V segment lost 6 bases and the J segment 6 bases; nucleotides outside the gene matches: 8. The CDR3 covers 15 residues. Germline CDR1 reads SNHLY; CDR2 reads FYNNEI. CDR3 amino acids: CASSPGTSAFNEQFF. CDR3 nucleotides: TGTGCCAGCAGCCCCGGGACTAGCGCCTTCAATGAGCAGTTCTTC.

The table lists this clonotype with a few counts. The V call is TRBV12-3 or TRBV12-4, the J call TRBJ2-4; tentatively, D is TRBD1 (6 bases). The CDR3 is 14 residues long. The ends were cut back, 5 bases at V and 2 bases at J, with 10 bases in the middle. CDR3: CASSPQGTKNIQYF. The CDR3 DNA is TGTGCCAGCAGTCCTCAGGGGACCAAAAACATTCAGTACTTC.

The chain couples TRBV28 to TRBJ2-3, with 7 nucleotides matching TRBD1. V shed 1 base and J 2 bases; nucleotides not matched to a gene: 18. The CDR3 is 20 amino acids. Per germline, CDR1 MDHEN and CDR2 SYDVKM. The CDR3 loop reads CASSLFKLGDRAPNTDTQYF. As DNA, the CDR3 is TGTGCCAGCAGTTTATTTAAGTTGGGAGACAGGGCACCTAACACAGATACGCAGTATTTT.

This clonotype has a count of ten or more. CDR3 in DNA: TGCGCCAGCAGCTTGAAGGCGCTATCCCCTCAAGAGACCCAGTACTTC. It encodes CASSLKALSPQETQYF. This rearrangement joins TRBV5-1 to TRBJ2-5; D is unclear. The CDR3 runs 16 residues. The germline V gene encodes CDR1 SGHRS and CDR2 YFSETQ. Trimming took off 1 base at V and 2 bases at J, with 15 bases between the two ends. The full variable domain, its missing parts supplied by reference TRBV5-1 and TRBJ2-5, is KAGVTQTPRYLIKTRGQQVTLSCSPISGHRSVSWYQQTPGQGLQFLFEYFSETQRNKGNFPGRFSGRQFSNSRSEMNVSTLELGDSALYLCASSLKALSPQETQYFGPGTRLLVL.

There are many counts of this clonotype. The chain links TRBV29-1 to TRBJ2-6; D is unclear. Trimming cost V 3 bases and J 0 bases, with 6 bases left between them. The CDR3 consists of 14 residues. CDR1 SQVTM and CDR2 ANQGSEA come from the germline V gene. Here the CDR3 reads CSVDGASGANVLTF. DNA for the CDR3: TGCAGCGTTGACGGTGCCTCTGGGGCCAACGTCCTGACTTTC.

The V call is TRBV20-1, the J call TRBJ1-1; D not resolved. Deletions cut 2 bases from V and 2 bases from J, with 12 bases between. The CDR3 is made up of 14 amino acids. Germline V gene data show CDR1 as DFQATT and CDR2 as SNEGSKA (reference sequence). DNA for the CDR3: TGCAGTGCTAGACCTTTTGGGGTCAACACTGAAGCTTTCTTT. It specifies CSARPFGVNTEAFF.

This clonotype was counted a few times. In nucleotides, the CDR3 is TGTGCCAGCTGCCTGGGGGAGTGGAGCACTGAAGCTTTCTTT. Protein: CASCLGEWSTEAFF. The chain joins TRBV12-3 or TRBV12-4 to TRBJ1-1; D perhaps matches TRBD1 (5 bases). The CDR3 loop spans 14 amino acids. Trimming shortened V by 8 bases and J by 4 bases, and 17 bases separated the two germline ends.

This clonotype was recorded many times. The chain carries TRBV29-1 and TRBJ2-7; D might be TRBD2 (6 bases). Trimming took 7 bases from V and 10 from J, leaving 17 bases between them. This CDR3 region has 11 residues. Germline values: CDR1 SQVTM, CDR2 ANQGSEA. This CDR3 reads CSAGGERLQYF. CDR3 bases: TGCAGCGCCGGAGGGGAGCGACTACAGTACTTC.

This clonotype has a handful of counts. The chain employs TRBV12-3 or TRBV12-4 and TRBJ2-3, with 12 nucleotides matching TRBD2. With 6 bases clipped from V and 0 bases from J, the junction kept 7 bases outside the gene matches. The CDR3 covers 17 residues. CDR3 in amino acids: CASSPRLAGVSTDTQYF. CDR3 in DNA: TGTGCCAGCAGCCCTCGACTAGCGGGGGTTAGCACAGATACGCAGTATTTT.

This clonotype occurred many times. The V gene is TRBV28, the J gene TRBJ2-3; D is undetermined. The CDR3 is made up of 12 amino acids. V was clipped by 5 bases and J by 2 bases, with 5 bases between them. CDR1 is MDHEN and CDR2 is SYDVKM in the germline V gene. Here the CDR3 DNA reads TGTGCCAGCAGTGGGCCCACAGATACGCAGTATTTT. The encoded protein is CASSGPTDTQYF.

This clonotype was seen at least ten times. This chain uses TRBV6-5 with TRBJ2-1; 10 positions agree with TRBD2. The CDR3 totals 16 residues. V lost 2 bases and J lost 6; bases outside the gene matches: 7. Germline V gene lookup returns CDR1 MNHEY and CDR2 SVGAGI. In nucleotides, the CDR3 is TGTGCCAGCAGTTACGCTAGCGGGGGTTCTCGCAATGAGCAGTTCTTC. It encodes CASSYASGGSRNEQFF.

This clonotype appeared a few times. This chain uses TRBV4-2 with TRBJ2-2; D might be TRBD1 (6 bases). The CDR3 has 14 amino acids. CDR1 is LGHNA and CDR2 is YNFKEQ in the germline V gene. Trimming took 4 bases from V and 8 from J, leaving 14 bases between them. The CDR3 loop is CASSPNRVGGELFF. The CDR3, as DNA: TGTGCCAGCAGCCCGAACAGGGTGGGAGGGGAGCTGTTTTTT.

This clonotype was recorded at least ten times. The chain employs TRBV15 and TRBJ2-1; D ambiguous. Between the trimmed V and J ends, which lost 0 bases and 5 bases, there was a span of 14 bases. The CDR3 consists of 16 residues. Germline V lookup: CDR1 LNHNV, CDR2 YYDKDF (reference sequence). The CDR3 loop is CATSRDSEGRDNEQFF. The CDR3 region has the DNA TGTGCCACCAGCAGAGATTCGGAAGGGCGAGACAATGAGCAGTTCTTC.

This clonotype was counted between two and nine times. The chain has TRBV7-3 and TRBJ2-1; D assignment may be TRBD1 or TRBD2 (5 bases each). Germline assignment: CDR1 SGHTA and CDR2 FQGTGA. The V gene lost 5 bases and the J gene lost 10 bases, with 24 bases spanning the gap. The CDR3 length is 16 residues. The CDR3 region has the DNA TGTGCCAGCAGCCCTAATTCCGGGGCCTCTGTCACCGAGCAGTTCTTC. Protein sequence: CASSPNSGASVTEQFF.

This clonotype turned up a few times. The chain recombines TRBV5-1 with TRBJ1-1; 9 positions agree with TRBD1. The CDR3 is 15 residues long. After removal of 4 bases from V and 3 bases from J, the junction contained 7 bases not matched to a gene. The V gene's germline CDR1 is SGHRS and CDR2 YFSETQ. DNA of the CDR3: TGCGCCAGCAGCCCCTTACAGGGGGCGCACACTGAAGCTTTCTTT. Translated: CASSPLQGAHTEAFF.

A few counts support this clonotype. This sequence joins TRBV3-1 and TRBJ2-2; TRBD2 might be the D (6 bases). The germline CDR1 and CDR2 sequences are LGHDT and YNNKEL (reference sequence). V was cut by 0 bases and J by 3 bases, with 14 bases left in between. CDR3 length equals 17 residues. CDR3 region: CASSQDTEGKDTGELFF. CDR3 nucleotide sequence: TGTGCCAGCAGCCAAGATACGGAGGGAAAGGACACCGGGGAGCTGTTTTTT.

V is TRBV29-1 and J is TRBJ1-1; 9 bases map to TRBD1. The germline gives CDR1 SQVTM, CDR2 ANQGSEA. The junction had 3 bases not matched to a gene; V was cut back by 4 bases and J by 3 bases. This CDR3 has 13 amino acids. The CDR3 nucleotides read TGCAGCGTTGTCGGGGACAGGGACACTGAAGCTTTCTTT. This encodes CSVVGDRDTEAFF.

The chain links TRBV29-1 to TRBJ2-7; tentative D call: TRBD2 (6 bases). The V gene lost 7 bases and the J gene lost 6 bases, with 16 bases spanning the gap. Germline CDR1 and CDR2: SQVTM and ANQGSEA. This CDR3 region has 12 residues. CDR3 in amino acids: CSGGGVEAEQYF. CDR3 DNA: TGCAGCGGGGGCGGGGTGGAAGCCGAGCAGTACTTC.

This chain connects TRBV2 to TRBJ1-1; no firm D call. Germline CDR1 and CDR2: SNHLY and FYNNEI. The V gene lost 6 bases and the J gene lost 8 bases, with 7 bases spanning the gap. The CDR3 sequence is 10 residues long. CDR3 coding DNA: TGTGCCAGCAGACTTATAGAAGCTTTCTTT. It specifies CASRLIEAFF.

This clonotype was detected a few times. CDR3: CATSRGGTGKETQYF. In DNA, the CDR3 is TGTGCCACCAGCAGAGGAGGGACGGGGAAAGAGACCCAGTACTTC. V is TRBV15 and J is TRBJ2-5; either TRBD1 or TRBD2 may supply D (5 bases each). The CDR3 extends over 15 amino acids. Trimming shortened V by 1 base and J by 3 bases, and 12 bases separated the two germline ends. Germline V gives CDR1 LNHNV, CDR2 YYDKDF (reference sequence).